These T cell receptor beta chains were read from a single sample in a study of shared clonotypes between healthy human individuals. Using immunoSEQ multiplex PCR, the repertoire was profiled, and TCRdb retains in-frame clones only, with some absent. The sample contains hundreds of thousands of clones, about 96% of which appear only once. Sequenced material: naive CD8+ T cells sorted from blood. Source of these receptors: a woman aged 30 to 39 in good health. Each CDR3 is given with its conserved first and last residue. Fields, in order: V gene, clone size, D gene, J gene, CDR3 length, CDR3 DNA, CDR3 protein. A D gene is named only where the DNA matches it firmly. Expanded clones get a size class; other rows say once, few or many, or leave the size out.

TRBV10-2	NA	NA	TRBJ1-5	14	TGCGCCAGCAGTGATTGGGGGACCAATCAGCCCCAGCATTTT	CASSDWGTNQPQHF
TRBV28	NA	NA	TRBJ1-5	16	TGTGCCAGCGTAAAGCCAGGGAAGCAAGGTAATCAGCCCCAGCATTTT	CASVKPGKQGNQPQHF
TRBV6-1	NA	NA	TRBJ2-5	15	TGTGCCAGCAACCCCACCGGGCTAGCCGGGGAGACCCAGTACTTC	CASNPTGLAGETQYF
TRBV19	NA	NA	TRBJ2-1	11	TGTGCCAGTAGTGAGGGCAATGAGCAGTTCTTC	CASSEGNEQFF
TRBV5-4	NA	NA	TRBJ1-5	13	TGTGCCAGCAGCATGGGGCCCTCTCAGCCCCAGCATTTT	CASSMGPSQPQHF
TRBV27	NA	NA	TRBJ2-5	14	TGTGCCAGCAGTTGGACTGGCGGCCAAGAGACCCAGTACTTC	CASSWTGGQETQYF
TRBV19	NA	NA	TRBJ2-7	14	TGTGCCAGTAGTATATCTTACAGTTCCGTCGAGCAGTACTTC	CASSISYSSVEQYF
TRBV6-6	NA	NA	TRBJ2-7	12	TGTGCCAGCAGTTCGACAGTCTACGAGCAGTACTTC	CASSSTVYEQYF
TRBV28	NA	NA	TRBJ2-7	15	TGTGCCAGCAATACCCCCGGGACGAGTTCCTACGAGCAGTACTTC	CASNTPGTSSYEQYF
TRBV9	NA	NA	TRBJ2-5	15	TGTGCCAGCAGCCCACGGACCGACGACCAAGAGACCCAGTACTTC	CASSPRTDDQETQYF
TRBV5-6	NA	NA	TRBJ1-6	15	TGTGCCAGCAGCTCTTCAACCGGTTATAATTCACCCCTCCACTTT	CASSSSTGYNSPLHF
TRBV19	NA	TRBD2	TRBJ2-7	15	TGTGCCAGTAGTATTGTCTACGGGACTAGCAACGAGCAGTACTTC	CASSIVYGTSNEQYF
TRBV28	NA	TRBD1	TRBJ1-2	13	TGTGCCAGCACAGGGGGAGAGCGCCATGGCTACACCTTC	CASTGGERHGYTF
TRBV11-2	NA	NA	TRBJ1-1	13	TGTGCCAGCAGCTTAGATCCGGGGATGGAAGCTTTCTTT	CASSLDPGMEAFF
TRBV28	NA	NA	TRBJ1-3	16	TGTGCCAGCAGTGACCACAGGGAGAGCTCTGGAAACACCATATATTTT	CASSDHRESSGNTIYF
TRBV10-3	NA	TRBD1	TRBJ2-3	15	TGTGCCATCAAAGACAGGGGAACTAGCACAGATACGCAGTATTTT	CAIKDRGTSTDTQYF
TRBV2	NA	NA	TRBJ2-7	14	TGTGCCATGGCCTTGAGTTCAAGTCCCTACGAGCAGTACTTC	CAMALSSSPYEQYF
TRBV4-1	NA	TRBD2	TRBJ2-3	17	TGCGCCAGCAGCCAAGAGATAGCGGGAGGCCGCACAGATACGCAGTATTTT	CASSQEIAGGRTDTQYF
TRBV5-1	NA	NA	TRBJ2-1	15	TGCGCCAGCAGCTTTTTGGGTCGGGAGCTGGATGAGCAGTTCTTC	CASSFLGRELDEQFF
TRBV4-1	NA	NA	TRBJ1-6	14	TGCGCCAGCAGCCAAGATGGGATTGGGTCACCCCTCCACTTT	CASSQDGIGSPLHF
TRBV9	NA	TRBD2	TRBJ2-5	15	TGTGCCAGCAGCGTAGTTAGTAGCGGGAGTGAGACCCAGTACTTC	CASSVVSSGSETQYF
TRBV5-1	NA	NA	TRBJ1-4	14	TGCGCCAGCAGCCTATACAGGGAACGTGAAAAACTGTTTTTT	CASSLYREREKLFF
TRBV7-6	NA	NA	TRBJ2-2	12	TGTGCCAGCAGCTTTACCTCCGGGGAGCTGTTTTTT	CASSFTSGELFF
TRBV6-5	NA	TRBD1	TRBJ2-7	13	TGTGCCAGCAGTTATGTACAGGGGTACGAGCAGTACTTC	CASSYVQGYEQYF
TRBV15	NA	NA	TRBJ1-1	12	TGTGCCACCAGCAGAGATGGCACTGAAGCTTTCTTT	CATSRDGTEAFF
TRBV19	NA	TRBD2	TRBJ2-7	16	TGTGCCAGTAGTAAAGGAGCGGGAGTCAACCCCTACGAGCAGTACTTC	CASSKGAGVNPYEQYF
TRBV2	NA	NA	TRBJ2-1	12	TGTGCCAGCGAAAAAGGGTACTATGAGCAGTTCTTC	CASEKGYYEQFF
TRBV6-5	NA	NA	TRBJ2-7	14	TGTGCCAGCAGTTACGGGCTTGGGGACTACGAGCAGTACTTC	CASSYGLGDYEQYF
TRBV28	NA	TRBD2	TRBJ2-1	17	TGTGCCAGCCAGGGACTAGCGGGATGGGGCTCCTACAATGAGCAGTTCTTC	CASQGLAGWGSYNEQFF
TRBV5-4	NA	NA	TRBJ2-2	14	TGTGCCAGCAGCCTGGGCAGCGGACTCGGGGAGCTGTTTTTT	CASSLGSGLGELFF
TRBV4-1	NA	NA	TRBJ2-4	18	TGCGCCAGCAGCCAAGATTCCATAATGACGTCGAGCAAAAACATTCAGTACTTC	CASSQDSIMTSSKNIQYF
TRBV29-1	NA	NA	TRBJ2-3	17	TGCAGCGTTGTGGGGGACACTGGCGGGAGCAGCACAGATACGCAGTATTTT	CSVVGDTGGSSTDTQYF
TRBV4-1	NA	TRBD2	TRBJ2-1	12	TGCGCCAGCAGCCAAGTGGCGGGAGGGCAGTTCTTC	CASSQVAGGQFF
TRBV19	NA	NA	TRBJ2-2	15	TGTGCCAGCCGCCGCGGCAATTTCGTTCCCGGGGAGCTGTTTTTT	CASRRGNFVPGELFF
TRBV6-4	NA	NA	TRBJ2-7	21	TGTGCCAGCAGTGACTTCTCTCTCCGGGACAGGACACCCAAGGGAGGGTACGAGCAGTACTTC	CASSDFSLRDRTPKGGYEQYF
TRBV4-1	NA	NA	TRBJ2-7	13	TGCGCCAGCAGCCAAGTGCGGACCTACGAGCAGTACTTC	CASSQVRTYEQYF
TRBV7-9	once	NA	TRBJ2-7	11	TGTGCCAGCAGCTTCGGAGGGGAGCAGTACTTC	CASSFGGEQYF
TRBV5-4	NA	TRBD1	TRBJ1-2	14	TGTGCCAGCAGCGAAGGGACAGGGGGAAATGGCTACACCTTC	CASSEGTGGNGYTF
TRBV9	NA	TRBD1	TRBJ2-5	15	TGTGCCAGCAGCGTGGGACAGGGGGGCCGAGAGACCCAGTACTTC	CASSVGQGGRETQYF
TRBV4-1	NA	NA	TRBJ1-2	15	TGCGCCAGCAGCCAAGTTTCCCAGGCCTACTATGGCTACACCTTC	CASSQVSQAYYGYTF
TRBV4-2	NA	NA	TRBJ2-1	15	TGTGCCAGCAGCCAGGACCCCCCCAACGCGGGTGAGCAGTTCTTC	CASSQDPPNAGEQFF
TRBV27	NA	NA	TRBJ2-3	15	TGTGCCAGCAGTTTAGTAGGGACGGGGACAGATACGCAGTATTTT	CASSLVGTGTDTQYF
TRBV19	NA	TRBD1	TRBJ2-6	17	TGTGCCAGTAGTTCCCGGGACAGCCCCTCTGGGGCCAACGTCCTGACTTTC	CASSSRDSPSGANVLTF
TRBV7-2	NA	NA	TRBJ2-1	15	TGTGCCAGCAGCTTAGCGCCTAGGGGGAGATGGGAGCAGTTCTTC	CASSLAPRGRWEQFF
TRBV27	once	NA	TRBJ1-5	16	TGTGCCAGCAGTTTGATCCCGCGGGGGGTGGGTCAGCCCCAGCATTTT	CASSLIPRGVGQPQHF
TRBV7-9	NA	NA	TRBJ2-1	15	TGTGCCAGCAGCTTAGGGGGAGGTCGGCTGAATGAGCAGTTCTTC	CASSLGGGRLNEQFF
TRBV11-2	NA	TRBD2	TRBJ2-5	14	TGTGCCAGCAGCTGGGCTAGCGGACAAGAGACCCAGTACTTC	CASSWASGQETQYF
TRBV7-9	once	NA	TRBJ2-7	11	TGTGCCAGCAGCTTAAGCTACGAGCAGTACTTC	CASSLSYEQYF
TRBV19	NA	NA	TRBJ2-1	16	TGTGCCAGTAGTATAGACTCTAGGATGTCCTACAATGAGCAGTTCTTC	CASSIDSRMSYNEQFF
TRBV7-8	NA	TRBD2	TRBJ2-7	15	TGTGCCAGCAGCTTCGGACCCGGGAGGCCCTACGAGCAGTACTTC	CASSFGPGRPYEQYF
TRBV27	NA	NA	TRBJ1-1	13	TGTGCCAGCAGTTGGGGGCGCGACACTGAAGCTTTCTTT	CASSWGRDTEAFF
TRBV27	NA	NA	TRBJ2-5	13	TGTGCCAGCAGTGAAACCATAGGGGAGACCCAGTACTTC	CASSETIGETQYF
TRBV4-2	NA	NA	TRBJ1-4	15	TGTGCCAGCACACAGGGAGGGACGGATCATGAAAAACTGTTTTTT	CASTQGGTDHEKLFF
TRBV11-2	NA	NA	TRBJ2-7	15	TGTGCCAGCAGCGAACCCGGGACTGCTCCCTACGAGCAGTACTTC	CASSEPGTAPYEQYF
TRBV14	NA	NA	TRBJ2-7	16	TGTGCCAGCAGCCAAGGTCTCAGCTTATCAACCTACGAGCAGTACTTC	CASSQGLSLSTYEQYF
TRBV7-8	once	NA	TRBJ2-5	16	TGTGCCAGCAGCTTAATGGGGCTCGGGCCCGCCGGGACCCAGTACTTC	CASSLMGLGPAGTQYF
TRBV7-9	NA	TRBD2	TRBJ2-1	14	TGTGCCAGCAGCCCCGGCGGGAGGGAGAATGAGCAGTTCTTC	CASSPGGRENEQFF
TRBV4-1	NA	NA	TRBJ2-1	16	TGCGCCAGCAGCCTCTTAAGGCAGGGACGGGTTGGGGAGCAGTTCTTC	CASSLLRQGRVGEQFF
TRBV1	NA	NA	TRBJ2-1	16	TGCACCAGCAGCTCAGCGGGAGGGCCACAGTACAATGAGCAGTTCTTC	CTSSSAGGPQYNEQFF
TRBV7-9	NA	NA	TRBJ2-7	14	TGTGCCAGCAGCCCAGCTGGCAGCTCCTACGAGCAGTACTTC	CASSPAGSSYEQYF